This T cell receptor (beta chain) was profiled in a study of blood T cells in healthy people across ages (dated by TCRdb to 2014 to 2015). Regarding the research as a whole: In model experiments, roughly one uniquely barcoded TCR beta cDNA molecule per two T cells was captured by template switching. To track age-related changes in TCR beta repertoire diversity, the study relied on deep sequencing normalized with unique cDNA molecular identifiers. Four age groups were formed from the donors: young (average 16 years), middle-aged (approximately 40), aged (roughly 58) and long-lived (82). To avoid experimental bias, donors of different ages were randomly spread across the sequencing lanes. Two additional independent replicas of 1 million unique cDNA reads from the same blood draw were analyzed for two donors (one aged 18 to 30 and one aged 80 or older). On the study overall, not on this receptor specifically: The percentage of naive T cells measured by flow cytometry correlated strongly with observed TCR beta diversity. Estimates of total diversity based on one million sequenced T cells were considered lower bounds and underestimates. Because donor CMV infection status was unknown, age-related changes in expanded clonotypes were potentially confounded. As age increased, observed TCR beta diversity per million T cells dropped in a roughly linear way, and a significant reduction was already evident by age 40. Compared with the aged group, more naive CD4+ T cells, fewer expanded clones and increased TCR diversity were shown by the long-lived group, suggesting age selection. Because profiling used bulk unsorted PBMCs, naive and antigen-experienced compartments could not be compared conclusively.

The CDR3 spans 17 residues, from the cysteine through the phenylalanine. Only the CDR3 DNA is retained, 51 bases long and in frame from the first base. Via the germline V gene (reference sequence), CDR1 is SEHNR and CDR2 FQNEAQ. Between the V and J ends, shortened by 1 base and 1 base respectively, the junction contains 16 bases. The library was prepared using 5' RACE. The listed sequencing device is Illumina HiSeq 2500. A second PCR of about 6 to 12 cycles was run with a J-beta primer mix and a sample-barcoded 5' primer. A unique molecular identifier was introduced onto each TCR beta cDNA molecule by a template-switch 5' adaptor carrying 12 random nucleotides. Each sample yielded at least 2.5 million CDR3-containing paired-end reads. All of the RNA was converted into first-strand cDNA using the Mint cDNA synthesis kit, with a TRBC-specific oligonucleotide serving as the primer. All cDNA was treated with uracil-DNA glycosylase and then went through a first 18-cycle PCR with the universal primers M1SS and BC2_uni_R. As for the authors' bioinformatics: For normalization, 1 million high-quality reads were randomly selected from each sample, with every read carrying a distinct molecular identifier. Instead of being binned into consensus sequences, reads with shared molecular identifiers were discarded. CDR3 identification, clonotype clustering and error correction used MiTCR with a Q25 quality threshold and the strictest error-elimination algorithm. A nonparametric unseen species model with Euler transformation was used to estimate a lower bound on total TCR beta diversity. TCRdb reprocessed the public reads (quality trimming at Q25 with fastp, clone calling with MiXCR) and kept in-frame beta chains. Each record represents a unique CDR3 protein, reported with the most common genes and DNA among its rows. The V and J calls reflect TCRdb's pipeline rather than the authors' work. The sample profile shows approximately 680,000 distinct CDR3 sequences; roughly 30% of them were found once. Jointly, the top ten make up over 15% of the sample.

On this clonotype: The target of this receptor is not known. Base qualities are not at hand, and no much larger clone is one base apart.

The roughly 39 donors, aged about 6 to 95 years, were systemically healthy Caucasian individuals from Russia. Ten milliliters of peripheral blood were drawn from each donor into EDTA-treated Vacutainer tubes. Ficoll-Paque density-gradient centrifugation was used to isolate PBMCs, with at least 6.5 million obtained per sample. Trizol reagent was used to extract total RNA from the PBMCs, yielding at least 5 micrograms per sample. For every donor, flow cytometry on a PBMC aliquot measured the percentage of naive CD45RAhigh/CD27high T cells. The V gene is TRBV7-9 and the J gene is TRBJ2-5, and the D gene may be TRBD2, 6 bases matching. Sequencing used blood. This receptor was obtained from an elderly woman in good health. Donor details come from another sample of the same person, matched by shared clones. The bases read TGTGCCAGCAGCTTAGGGACTGGCGGGGTGACCCAAGAGACCCAGTACTTC. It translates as CASSLGTGGVTQETQYF.